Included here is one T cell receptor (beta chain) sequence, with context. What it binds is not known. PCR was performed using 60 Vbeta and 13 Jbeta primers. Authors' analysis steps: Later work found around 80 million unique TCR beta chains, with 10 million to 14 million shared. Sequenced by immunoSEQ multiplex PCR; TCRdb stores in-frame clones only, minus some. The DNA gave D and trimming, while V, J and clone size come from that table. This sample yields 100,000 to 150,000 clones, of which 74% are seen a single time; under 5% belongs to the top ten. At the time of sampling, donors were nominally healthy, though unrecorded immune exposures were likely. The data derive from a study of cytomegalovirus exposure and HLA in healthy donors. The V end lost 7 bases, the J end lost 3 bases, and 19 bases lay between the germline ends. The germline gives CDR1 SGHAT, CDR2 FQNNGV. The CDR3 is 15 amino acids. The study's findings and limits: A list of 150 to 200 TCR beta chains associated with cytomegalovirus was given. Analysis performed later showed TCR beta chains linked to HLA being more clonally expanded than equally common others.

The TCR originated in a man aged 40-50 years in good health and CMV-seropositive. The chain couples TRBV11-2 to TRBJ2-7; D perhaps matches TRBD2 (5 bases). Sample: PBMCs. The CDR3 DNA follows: TGTGCCAGCACGAGGAACCGGGGTCCAAACTACGAGCAGTACTTC. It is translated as CASTRNRGPNYEQYF.